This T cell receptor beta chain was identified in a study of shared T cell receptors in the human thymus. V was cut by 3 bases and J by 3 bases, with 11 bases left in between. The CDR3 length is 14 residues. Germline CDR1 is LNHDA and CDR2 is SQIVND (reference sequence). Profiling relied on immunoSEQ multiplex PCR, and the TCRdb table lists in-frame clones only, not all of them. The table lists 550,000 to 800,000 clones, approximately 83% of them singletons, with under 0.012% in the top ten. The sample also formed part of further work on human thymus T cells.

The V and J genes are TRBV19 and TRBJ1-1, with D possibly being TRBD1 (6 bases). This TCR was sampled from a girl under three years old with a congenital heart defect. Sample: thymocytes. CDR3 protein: CASSIHRDHTEAFF. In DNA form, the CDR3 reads TGTGCCAGTAGTATTCACAGGGATCACACTGAAGCTTTCTTT. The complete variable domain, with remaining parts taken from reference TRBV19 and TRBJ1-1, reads DGGITQSPKYLFRKEGQNVTLSCEQNLNHDAMYWYRQDPGQGLRLIYYSQIVNDFQKGDIAEGYSVSREKKESFPLTVTSAQKNPTAFYLCASSIHRDHTEAFFGQGTRLTVV.